This is a list of T cell receptor beta chains from one sample in a study of T cell changes during pregnancy in multiple sclerosis. Clones were sequenced by immunoSEQ multiplex PCR, and TCRdb holds only the in-frame ones, with some missing. The repertoire holds around 45,000 clones, with around 89% as singletons. The input for sequencing was CD8+ T cells from peripheral blood mononuclear cells, taken in the second trimester of pregnancy. The source of these receptors is a female donor with multiple sclerosis, enrolled in a pregnancy study. Each CDR3 is given with its conserved first and last residue. Each record gives: clone size, D gene, V gene, J gene, CDR3 protein, CDR3 DNA. A D gene is named only where the DNA matches it firmly. For some rows the clone size is stated as once, few or many, or as a class when expanded; others skip it.

>-|-|TRBV29-1|TRBJ1-3
CSVEGLEETSGNTIYF
TGCAGCGTTGAAGGTTTAGAGGAAACCTCTGGAAACACCATATATTTT
>-|TRBD2|TRBV10-3|TRBJ2-5
CAIRREDQETQYF
TGTGCCATCCGCCGGGAGGACCAGGAGACCCAGTACTTC
>-|TRBD2|TRBV7-6|TRBJ2-1
CASSLGGGNNEQFF
TGTGCCAGCAGCTTAGGCGGGGGAAACAATGAGCAGTTCTTC
>-|TRBD1|TRBV5-8|TRBJ1-2
CASSLTGTAYGYTF
TGTGCCAGCAGCTTGACCGGGACAGCCTATGGCTACACCTTC
>-|-|TRBV5-4|TRBJ1-2
CASSLVSGAYGYTF
TGTGCCAGCAGCTTGGTCTCGGGAGCCTATGGCTACACCTTC
>-|TRBD1|TRBV27|TRBJ1-2
CASSSGQGYGYTF
TGTGCCAGCAGTTCGGGACAGGGGTATGGCTACACCTTC
>-|-|TRBV6-5|TRBJ1-1
CASGPSGFTEAFF
TGTGCCAGCGGCCCTAGTGGGTTCACTGAAGCTTTCTTT
>-|-|TRBV19|TRBJ2-7
CASSIYRDYEQYF
TGTGCCAGTAGTATCTACCGGGACTACGAGCAGTACTTC
>-|-|TRBV9|TRBJ2-1
CASSMGGASLNEQFF
TGTGCCAGCTCCATGGGGGGGGCCTCCTTGAATGAGCAGTTCTTC
>-|-|TRBV4-1|TRBJ2-2
CASSPIQPVQGELFF
TGCGCCAGCAGCCCCATACAACCCGTCCAAGGGGAGCTGTTTTTT
>-|TRBD2|TRBV27|TRBJ2-7
CASSFSGYGRSLYEQYF
TGTGCCAGCAGTTTTTCGGGATACGGGAGGTCCCTCTACGAGCAGTACTTC
>-|TRBD1|TRBV25-1|TRBJ1-4
CASTGGREKLFF
TGTGCCAGCACAGGGGGGAGAGAAAAACTGTTTTTT
>-|-|TRBV7-8|TRBJ1-6
CASSLSPTGNSPLHF
TGTGCCAGCAGCCTAAGCCCGACGGGGAATTCACCCCTCCACTTT
>-|TRBD2|TRBV5-5|TRBJ2-7
CASSEGTSGSYEQYF
TGTGCCAGCAGCGAAGGGACTAGCGGGAGCTACGAGCAGTACTTC
>-|-|TRBV4-1|TRBJ1-5
CASSLDKYGQPQHF
TGCGCCAGCAGCCTAGACAAGTACGGGCAGCCCCAGCATTTT
>-|-|TRBV15|TRBJ1-4
CATSSNGENEKLFF
TGTGCCACCAGCAGTAACGGAGAAAATGAAAAACTGTTTTTT
>-|-|TRBV30|TRBJ2-7
CAWTPDTYKEQYF
TGTGCCTGGACGCCCGACACGTACAAGGAGCAGTACTTC
>-|TRBD1|TRBV27|TRBJ2-3
CATSPPYGTADTQYF
TGTGCCACTAGCCCCCCCTATGGGACAGCAGATACGCAGTATTTT
>-|TRBD2|TRBV7-6|TRBJ2-7
CASSLALGLAGRRYDEQYF
TGTGCCAGCAGCTTAGCGTTGGGACTAGCGGGACGACGGTACGACGAGCAGTACTTC
>-|TRBD2|TRBV7-6|TRBJ2-6
CASSPHPERGNSGANVLTF
TGTGCCAGCAGCCCACACCCTGAGCGGGGGAACTCTGGGGCCAACGTCCTGACTTTC
>-|TRBD1|TRBV7-3|TRBJ1-1
CASSPEGAPNTEAFF
TGTGCCAGCAGCCCTGAGGGGGCCCCGAACACTGAAGCTTTCTTT
>-|-|TRBV27|TRBJ2-1
CASSFQGGEQFF
TGTGCCAGCAGTTTCCAGGGGGGTGAGCAGTTCTTC
>many|-|TRBV2|TRBJ1-1
CAGETGNTEAFF
TGTGCCGGAGAGACGGGGAACACTGAAGCTTTCTTT
>-|-|TRBV7-9|TRBJ1-1
CASSFLQGENTEAFF
TGTGCCAGCAGCTTCCTACAGGGAGAAAACACTGAAGCTTTCTTT
>-|-|TRBV27|TRBJ2-3
CASSFQTATEYTDTQYF
TGTGCCAGCAGTTTTCAGACAGCAACCGAATACACAGATACGCAGTATTTT
>-|-|TRBV6-4|TRBJ1-1
CASSAQGNTEAFF
TGTGCCAGCAGCGCCCAGGGTAACACTGAAGCTTTCTTT
>-|-|TRBV6-1|TRBJ1-6
CASSPGRGNSPLHF
TGTGCCAGCAGTCCGGGACGGGGGAATTCACCCCTCCACTTT
>-|-|TRBV4-2|TRBJ1-3
CASSQEARIGGFGVNTIYF
TGTGCCAGCAGCCAAGAGGCGAGGATCGGTGGGTTCGGCGTAAACACCATATATTTT
>-|TRBD1|TRBV7-2|TRBJ2-3
CASSLEGQGADTQYF
TGTGCCAGCAGCTTAGAGGGACAGGGGGCAGATACGCAGTATTTT
>-|TRBD1|TRBV6-6|TRBJ2-7
CASSSAGTDYEQYF
TGTGCCAGCAGTTCCGCAGGGACAGATTACGAGCAGTACTTC
>-|TRBD1|TRBV30|TRBJ2-5
CAWRPGTGIWETQYF
TGTGCCTGGAGACCCGGGACAGGGATCTGGGAGACCCAGTACTTC
>few|-|TRBV4-2|TRBJ2-7
CASSQDPAGSSYEQYF
TGTGCCAGCAGCCAAGACCCCGCGGGGAGCTCCTACGAGCAGTACTTC
>-|-|TRBV7-7|TRBJ1-1
CASSLYAGAEAFF
TGTGCTAGCAGCTTATATGCAGGGGCTGAAGCTTTCTTT
>-|TRBD1|TRBV19|TRBJ2-5
CASTQDRGQETQYF
TGTGCCAGTACCCAAGACAGGGGGCAAGAGACCCAGTACTTC
>-|-|TRBV29-1|TRBJ1-1
CSVRGTEAFF
TGCAGCGTCCGGGGGACTGAAGCTTTCTTT
>once|-|TRBV27|TRBJ1-1
CASSFGNTEAFF
TGTGCCAGCAGTTTCGGGAACACTGAAGCTTTCTTT
>-|TRBD2|TRBV29-1|TRBJ2-1
CSYYRAGGLDNEQFF
TGCAGCTACTATCGAGCGGGGGGGCTTGACAATGAGCAGTTCTTC
>-|-|TRBV6-5|TRBJ2-7
CASSTPRADEQYF
TGTGCCAGCAGCACTCCTAGAGCGGACGAGCAGTACTTC
>-|TRBD1|TRBV19|TRBJ2-2
CASRNPGQGPGELFF
TGTGCCAGTAGGAATCCGGGACAGGGGCCCGGGGAGCTGTTTTTT
>-|TRBD1|TRBV7-9|TRBJ1-4
CASSLPRGTGVEKLFF
TGTGCCAGCAGCCTACCCCGCGGGACAGGGGTTGAAAAACTGTTTTTT
>once|-|TRBV21-1|TRBJ2-6
CANPAGRRANVLTF
TGTGCCAACCCGGCAGGGAGGAGGGCCAACGTCCTGACTTTC
>-|-|TRBV6-4|TRBJ1-2
CASSDEGDRGGYTF
TGTGCCAGCAGTGACGAGGGGGATCGTGGCGGCTACACCTTC
>-|TRBD2|TRBV5-6|TRBJ2-7
CASSPPLAAYEQYF
TGTGCCAGCAGCCCTCCCCTAGCGGCCTACGAGCAGTACTTC
>-|-|TRBV27|TRBJ1-1
CASSFGGFTEAFF
TGTGCCAGCAGTTTTGGGGGGTTCACTGAAGCTTTCTTT
>once|-|TRBV5-4|TRBJ2-1
CASSSGETRYNEQFF
TGTGCCAGCAGCTCCGGGGAGACGCGCTACAATGAGCAGTTCTTC
>-|TRBD1|TRBV9|TRBJ2-7
CASSVQGESYEQYF
TGTGCCAGCAGTGTACAGGGGGAATCCTACGAGCAGTACTTC
>-|TRBD1|TRBV25-1|TRBJ1-4
CASSDGTGGEKLFF
TGTGCCAGCAGTGACGGGACAGGGGGTGAAAAACTGTTTTTT
>-|-|TRBV7-3|TRBJ1-3
CASSLPSSGNTIYF
TGTGCCAGCAGCCTCCCGAGCTCTGGAAACACCATATATTTT
>-|-|TRBV30|TRBJ1-5
CAWSVVGLVRPQHF
TGTGCCTGGAGTGTAGTGGGTCTAGTGAGGCCCCAGCATTTT
>medium-sized|TRBD1|TRBV29-1|TRBJ1-4
CSVQGQVGGKLFF
TGCAGCGTCCAGGGACAGGTCGGCGGAAAACTGTTTTTT
>once|TRBD1|TRBV6-4|TRBJ1-5
CATSRGPNQPQHF
TGTGCCACCTCCAGGGGGCCAAATCAGCCCCAGCATTTT
>-|-|TRBV7-6|TRBJ1-1
CASTRLTGTEAFF
TGTGCCAGCACCCGATTGACAGGCACAGAAGCTTTCTTT
>-|-|TRBV19|TRBJ2-7
CASSIDLAETYEQYF
TGTGCCAGTAGTATAGATTTAGCGGAAACCTACGAGCAGTACTTC
>-|-|TRBV4-1|TRBJ2-1
CASSQESIENEQFF
TGCGCCAGCAGCCAAGAAAGCATCGAGAATGAGCAGTTCTTC
>-|TRBD1|TRBV5-1|TRBJ1-2
CASSFGGGASGYTF
TGCGCCAGCAGCTTCGGAGGGGGCGCATCTGGCTACACCTTC
>-|-|TRBV28|TRBJ1-4
CASSLRDVSGGATRKLFF
TGTGCCAGCAGTTTAAGGGACGTATCGGGGGGCGCGACAAGAAAACTGTTTTTT
>-|TRBD2|TRBV6-5|TRBJ2-3
CASSYIAGESTDTQYF
TGTGCCAGCAGTTACATTGCGGGGGAGAGCACAGATACGCAGTATTTT
>-|-|TRBV2|TRBJ1-2
CASREMTDNYGYTF
TGTGCCAGCAGGGAAATGACAGACAACTATGGCTACACCTTC
>-|TRBD1|TRBV27|TRBJ1-2
CASSLSPDRHGYTF
TGTGCCAGCAGTTTATCTCCGGACAGGCATGGCTACACCTTC